The 25 T cell receptor beta chains listed next were all sequenced from one sample in a study of blood T cell repertoires in COVID-19. Data came from immunoSEQ multiplex PCR; TCRdb stores just in-frame clones and leaves some out. The sample consists of 150,000 to 200,000 clones, about 81% of them appearing once. Material: peripheral blood. Every receptor here comes from a woman older than 75 with acute or convalescent COVID-19.

The chain employs TRBV29-1 and TRBJ1-3; D is perhaps TRBD1 (6 bases). Germline CDR1 SQVTM, CDR2 ANQGSEA. The CDR3 totals 18 residues. V shed 4 bases and J shed 1 base, with 23 bases lying between them. The CDR3 DNA follows: TGCAGCGTTGTACCCATCACAGGGAAGGGAGTTTCTGGAAACACCATATATTTT. Translating it yields CSVVPITGKGVSGNTIYF.

This chain connects TRBV4-2 to TRBJ1-2; 8 nucleotides line up with TRBD1. The CDR3 is 14 amino acids. V trimming: 2 bases; J trimming: 6 bases; junction bases outside the gene matches: 5. Looked up from germline, CDR1 is LGHNA and CDR2 is YNFKEQ. CDR3: CASSQPGQENGYTF. In DNA form, the CDR3 reads TGTGCCAGCAGCCAACCGGGACAGGAAAATGGCTACACCTTC.

The chain recombines TRBV30 with TRBJ1-2; unclear D gene. The CDR3 has 12 residues. The V gene's germline CDR1 is GTSNPN and CDR2 SVGIG (reference sequence). V lost 4 bases to trimming and J lost 0 bases, with 6 bases between them. The CDR3 coding sequence is TGTGCCTGGACAGTCTCTAACTATGGCTACACCTTC. Translation gives CAWTVSNYGYTF. The whole variable domain, filled in from reference TRBV30 and TRBJ1-2, reads SQTIHQWPATLVQPVGSPLSLECTVEGTSNPNLYWYRQAAGRGLQLLFYSVGIGQISSEVPQNLSASRPQDRQFILSSKKLLLSDSGFYLCAWTVSNYGYTFGSGTRLTVV.

This clone was detected many times. The rearrangement joins TRBV5-1 to TRBJ2-7, with TRBD2 identical over 11 bases. The V and J ends lost 1 base and 4 bases, in that order; junction bases with no gene match: 1. This CDR3 has 14 residues. CDR1 is SGHRS and CDR2 is YFSETQ in the germline V gene. This CDR3 is CASSLLAGGYEQYF. As DNA, the CDR3 is TGCGCCAGCAGCTTGCTAGCGGGGGGATACGAGCAGTACTTC.

The chain couples TRBV14 to TRBJ2-2; 8 bases agree with TRBD1. The V gene end was trimmed by 3 bases and the J gene end by 4 bases; junction bases not matched to a gene: 10. Germline-derived CDR1 and CDR2 are SGHDN and FVKESK. This CDR3 comprises 17 residues. The CDR3 sequence is CASSQLYLDRGTGELFF. The CDR3 nucleotides are TGTGCCAGCAGCCAGCTCTACCTAGACAGGGGCACCGGGGAGCTGTTTTTT.

Here the CDR3 reads CASSLPGQGDYGYTF. The CDR3 nucleotides read TGTGCCAGTAGTCTACCGGGACAGGGGGACTATGGCTACACCTTC. The chain has TRBV19 and TRBJ1-2; TRBD1 matches at 11 bases. Germline V gene data show CDR1 as LNHDA and CDR2 as SQIVND (reference sequence). The CDR3 covers 15 residues. Trimming at V came to 5 bases and at J to 3 bases, leaving 5 bases not matched to a gene.

The genes are TRBV10-3 and TRBJ2-7; 7 positions agree with TRBD1. The CDR3 runs to 12 residues. Germline CDR1 is ENHRY and CDR2 is SYGVKD. The V gene end was trimmed by 3 bases and the J gene end by 4 bases; junction bases not matched to a gene: 0. The CDR3 region has the DNA TGTGCCATCAGTGACAGGGGGTACGAGCAGTACTTC. Its translation is CAISDRGYEQYF.

This sequence joins TRBV11-2 and TRBJ1-3; no definite D call. The germline CDR1 and CDR2 sequences are SGHAT and FQNNGV. The V end was cut by 2 bases, the J end by 7 bases, with 6 bases between. The CDR3 has 12 residues. CDR3 region: CASSLRGNTIYF. In DNA form, the CDR3 reads TGTGCCAGCAGCTTACGGGGTAACACCATATATTTT.

In this sample, this clone turned up a few times. The chain has TRBV19 and TRBJ2-7, with TRBD1 identical over 7 bases. CDR1 and CDR2 from the germline V gene are LNHDA and SQIVND (reference sequence). V lost 4 bases and J lost 4; bases outside the gene matches: 13. CDR3 length: 16 amino acids. The CDR3: CASSTWTGRKPYEQYF. The CDR3 coding sequence is TGTGCCAGTAGTACCTGGACAGGCCGCAAACCTTACGAGCAGTACTTC.

The V call is TRBV19, the J call TRBJ1-2; D is possibly TRBD1 (6 bases). Trimming shortened V by 5 bases and J by 7 bases, and 14 bases separated the two germline ends. The CDR3 totals 13 residues. The V gene's germline CDR1 is LNHDA and CDR2 SQIVND (reference sequence). The DNA of the CDR3 is TGTGCCAGTAGTCTCCAGGGGCGAGGTGGCTACACCTTC. The encoded protein is CASSLQGRGGYTF.

The rearrangement links TRBV6-5 to TRBJ2-2; maybe TRBD1 (6 bases). Germline CDR1 is MNHEY and CDR2 is SVGAGI. V gave up 6 bases and J gave up 6 bases, with 11 bases separating them. The CDR3 runs to 13 residues. The CDR3 bases are TGTGCCAGCAGGAAAAACAGGGCCGGGGAGCTGTTTTTT. Translated, it gives CASRKNRAGELFF.

The gene calls are TRBV5-4 and TRBJ2-3; 7 bases are shared with TRBD2. Germline lookup yields CDR1 SGHNT and CDR2 YYREEE (reference sequence). The trim removed 1 base at V and 3 bases at J, leaving 8 bases unmatched. The CDR3 totals 16 residues. CDR3: CASSLIGRGRTDTQYF. CDR3 bases: TGTGCCAGCAGCTTGATAGGGCGGGGGAGAACAGATACGCAGTATTTT.

The rearrangement links TRBV3-1 (or the pseudogene TRBV3-2) to TRBJ1-4; perhaps TRBD1 as D (5 bases). Deletions cut 0 bases from V and 7 bases from J, with 12 bases between. This CDR3 region has 15 residues. In germline, CDR1 is LGHDT, CDR2 YNNKEL (reference sequence). CDR3 DNA: TGTGCCAGCAGCCAAGATCGACACAGGAGTGAAAAACTGTTTTTT. The encoded protein is CASSQDRHRSEKLFF.

The chain uses TRBV19 and TRBJ1-4; 7 bases agree with TRBD1. Germline lookup yields CDR1 LNHDA and CDR2 SQIVND (reference sequence). This CDR3 is built from 12 residues. The V and J ends lost 6 bases and 10 bases, in that order; junction bases with no gene match: 5. The DNA of the CDR3 is TGTGCCAGTAGAGGGGGACAGACAAAACTGTTTTTT. It specifies CASRGGQTKLFF.

The rearrangement joins TRBV29-1 to TRBJ1-4, with D tentatively TRBD1 (5 bases). The V gene lost 5 bases and the J gene lost 1 base, with 8 bases spanning the gap. The germline V gene has CDR1 SQVTM and CDR2 ANQGSEA. This CDR3 is built from 13 residues. CDR3 DNA: TGCAGCGTTCCAGGGTTAACTAATGAAAAACTGTTTTTT. Amino acid sequence: CSVPGLTNEKLFF. The full variable domain, in which reference TRBV29-1 and TRBJ1-4 provide the parts outside the CDR3, is SAVISQKPSRDICQRGTSLTIQCQVDSQVTMMFWYRQQPGQSLTLIATANQGSEATYESGFVIDKFPISRPNLTFSTLTVSNMSPEDSSIYLCSVPGLTNEKLFFGSGTQLSVL.

The rearrangement joins TRBV6-5 to TRBJ2-7; 8 bases match TRBD2. Germline CDR1 and CDR2: MNHEY and SVGAGI. The CDR3 has 15 residues. V lost 6 bases, J lost 0 bases, and 7 bases stayed unmatched. The CDR3 DNA follows: TGTGCCAGCAGATCGGGGGGGGCGGGCTCCTACGAGCAGTACTTC. Encoded protein: CASRSGGAGSYEQYF.

Turning to this clone: One junction end disagrees with the germline gene, perhaps due to a read error. The rearrangement joins TRBV7-7 to TRBJ2-2; 9 nucleotides agree with TRBD1. This CDR3 comprises 14 residues. CDR1 and CDR2 from the germline V gene are SSHAT and FNYEAQ (reference sequence). CDR3 coding DNA: TGTGCTAGCAGCTTAGGACAGGGGTCCCGGGAGCTGTTTTTT. Its protein is CASSLGQGSRELFF. Full variable domain (remainder filled in from reference TRBV7-7 and TRBJ2-2): GAGVSQSPRYKVTKRGQDVTLRCDPISSHATLYWYQQALGQGPEFLTYFNYEAQPDKSGLPSDRFSAERPEGSISTLTIQRTEQRDSAMYRCASSLGQGSRELFFGEGSRLTVL.

The V and J genes are TRBV18 and TRBJ1-3; D is undetermined. The CDR3 is 15 residues long. Germline-derived CDR1 and CDR2 are KGHSH and LQKENI. With 2 bases removed from V and 2 bases from J, the gap between germline ends came to 10 bases. The CDR3 loop reads CASSPERVTGNTIYF. As DNA, the CDR3 is TGTGCCAGCTCACCAGAGAGGGTTACTGGAAACACCATATATTTT.

The chain joins TRBV6-5 to TRBJ2-7; 8 positions match TRBD1. V shed 2 bases, J shed 3 bases, and the junction held 3 bases outside the gene matches. This CDR3 region has 14 residues. Per germline, CDR1 MNHEY and CDR2 SVGAGI. CDR3 DNA sequence: TGTGCCAGCAGTTACGTAGGACAGGGCTACGAGCAGTACTTC. Amino acids: CASSYVGQGYEQYF.

The chain employs TRBV7-3 and TRBJ2-5, with TRBD2 matching over 8 bases. Per germline, CDR1 SGHTA and CDR2 FQGTGA. V lost 2 bases and J lost 2; bases outside the gene matches: 10. This CDR3 spans 17 amino acids. In DNA form, the CDR3 reads TGTGCCAGCAGCTTAGTTAGTGAGGCGGGGGGTCAAGAGACCCAGTACTTC. This codes for CASSLVSEAGGQETQYF.

The gene calls are TRBV7-3 and TRBJ1-5; 7 nucleotides agree with TRBD1. Germline values: CDR1 SGHTA, CDR2 FQGTGA. This CDR3 has 18 amino acids. With 4 bases clipped from V and 5 bases from J, the junction kept 17 bases outside the gene matches. CDR3 loop: CASSSRGGWGQYHQPQHF. The CDR3 DNA reads as TGTGCCAGCAGCTCAAGGGGAGGTTGGGGACAGTATCATCAGCCCCAGCATTTT.

This clone has just one count. The V call is TRBV5-5, the J call TRBJ2-5, with TRBD2 matching 15 bases. The V gene's germline CDR1 is SGHKS and CDR2 YYEKEE (reference sequence). The trim removed 3 bases at V and 4 bases at J, leaving 4 bases unmatched. There are 16 residues in the CDR3. The CDR3 loop is CASSSWGLAGGETQYF. The CDR3 nucleotides are TGTGCCAGCAGCTCCTGGGGACTAGCGGGAGGAGAGACCCAGTACTTC.

Only a few counts were recorded for this clone. The rearrangement joins TRBV18 to TRBJ2-7; 7 nucleotides line up with TRBD2. The J segment lost 0 bases and the V segment lost 5 bases, leaving 10 bases of the junction unmatched. Germline-derived CDR1 and CDR2 are KGHSH and LQKENI. The CDR3 has 16 residues. The CDR3 loop reads CASSETRSGASYEQYF. The CDR3 DNA reads TGTGCCAGCTCAGAAACGCGGAGCGGGGCCTCCTACGAGCAGTACTTC.

The chain combines TRBV5-1 with TRBJ1-5; D perhaps matches TRBD1 (5 bases). The CDR3 has 13 residues. Deletions cut 3 bases from V and 7 bases from J, with 11 bases between. From germline, CDR1 is SGHRS and CDR2 YFSETQ. The CDR3 loop reads CASSWRGGQPQHF. Here the CDR3 DNA reads TGCGCCAGCAGCTGGAGGGGTGGGCAGCCCCAGCATTTT.

The chain has TRBV7-9 and TRBJ1-6, with unresolved D. CDR1 and CDR2 (germline): SEHNR, FQNEAQ (reference sequence). Between the trimmed V and J ends, which lost 4 bases and 0 bases, there was a span of 13 bases. CDR3 length: 17 amino acids. The CDR3 nucleotides read TGTGCCAGCAGCTCAATCTCCAGGATCTCCTATAATTCACCCCTCCACTTT. Translating gives CASSSISRISYNSPLHF.